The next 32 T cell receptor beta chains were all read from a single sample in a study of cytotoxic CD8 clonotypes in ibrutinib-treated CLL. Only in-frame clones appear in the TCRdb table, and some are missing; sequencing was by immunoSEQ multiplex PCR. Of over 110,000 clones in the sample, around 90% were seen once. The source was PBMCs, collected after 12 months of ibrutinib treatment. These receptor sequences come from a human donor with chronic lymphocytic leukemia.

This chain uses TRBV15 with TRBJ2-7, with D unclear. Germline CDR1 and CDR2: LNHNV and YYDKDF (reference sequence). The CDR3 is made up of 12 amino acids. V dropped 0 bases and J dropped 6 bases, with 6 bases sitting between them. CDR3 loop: CATSRDWGEQYF. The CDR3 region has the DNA TGTGCCACCAGCAGAGACTGGGGCGAGCAGTACTTC.

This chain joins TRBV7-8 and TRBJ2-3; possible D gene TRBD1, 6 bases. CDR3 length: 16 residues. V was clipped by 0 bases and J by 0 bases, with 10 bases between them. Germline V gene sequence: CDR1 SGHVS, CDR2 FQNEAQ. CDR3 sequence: CASSLAGTLSTDTQYF. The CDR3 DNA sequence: TGTGCCAGCAGCTTAGCCGGGACACTAAGCACAGATACGCAGTATTTT.

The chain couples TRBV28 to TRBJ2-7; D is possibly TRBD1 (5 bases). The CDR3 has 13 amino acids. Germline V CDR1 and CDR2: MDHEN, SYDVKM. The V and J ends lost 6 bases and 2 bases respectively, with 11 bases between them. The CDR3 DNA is TGTGCCAGCAGCCTCCGGACACCCTACGAGCAGTACTTC. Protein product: CASSLRTPYEQYF.

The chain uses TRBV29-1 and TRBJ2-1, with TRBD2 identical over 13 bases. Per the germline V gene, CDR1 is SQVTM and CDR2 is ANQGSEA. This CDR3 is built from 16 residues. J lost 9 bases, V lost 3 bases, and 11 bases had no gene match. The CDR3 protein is CSVEPGGLAGVSEQFF. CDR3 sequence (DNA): TGCAGCGTTGAGCCAGGTGGACTAGCGGGAGTGAGTGAGCAGTTCTTC.

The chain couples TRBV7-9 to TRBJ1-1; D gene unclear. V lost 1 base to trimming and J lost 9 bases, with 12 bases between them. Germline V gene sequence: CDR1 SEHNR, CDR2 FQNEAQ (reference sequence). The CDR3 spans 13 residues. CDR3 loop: CASSLGMGEKAFF. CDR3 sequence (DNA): TGTGCCAGCAGCTTAGGCATGGGCGAGAAAGCTTTCTTT. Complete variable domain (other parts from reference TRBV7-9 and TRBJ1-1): DTGVSQNPRHKITKRGQNVTFRCDPISEHNRLYWYRQTLGQGPEFLTYFQNEAQLEKSRLLSDRFSAERPKGSFSTLEIQRTEQGDSAMYLCASSLGMGEKAFFGQGTRLTVV.

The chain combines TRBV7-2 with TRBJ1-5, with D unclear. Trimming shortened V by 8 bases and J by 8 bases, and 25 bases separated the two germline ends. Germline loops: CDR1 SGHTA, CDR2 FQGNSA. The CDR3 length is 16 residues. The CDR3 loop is CASCPSVAGTPKPQHF. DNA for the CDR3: TGTGCCAGCTGCCCAAGCGTCGCAGGCACCCCAAAGCCCCAGCATTTT.

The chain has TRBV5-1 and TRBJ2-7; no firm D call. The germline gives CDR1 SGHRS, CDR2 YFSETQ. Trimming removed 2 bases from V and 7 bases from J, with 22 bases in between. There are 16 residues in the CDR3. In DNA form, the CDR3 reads TGCGCCAGCAGCTTCCCAGAGAATCTACCAAGCAGGGAGCAGTACTTC. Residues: CASSFPENLPSREQYF. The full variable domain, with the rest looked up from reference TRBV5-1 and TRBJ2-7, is KAGVTQTPRYLIKTRGQQVTLSCSPISGHRSVSWYQQTPGQGLQFLFEYFSETQRNKGNFPGRFSGRQFSNSRSEMNVSTLELGDSALYLCASSFPENLPSREQYFGPGTRLTVT.

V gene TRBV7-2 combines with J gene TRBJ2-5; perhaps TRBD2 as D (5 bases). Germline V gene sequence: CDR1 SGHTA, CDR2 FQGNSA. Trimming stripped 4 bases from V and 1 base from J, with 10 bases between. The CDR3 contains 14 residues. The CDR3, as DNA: TGTGCCAGCAGCTCCTTCGGACTCCAAGAGACCCAGTACTTC. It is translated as CASSSFGLQETQYF.

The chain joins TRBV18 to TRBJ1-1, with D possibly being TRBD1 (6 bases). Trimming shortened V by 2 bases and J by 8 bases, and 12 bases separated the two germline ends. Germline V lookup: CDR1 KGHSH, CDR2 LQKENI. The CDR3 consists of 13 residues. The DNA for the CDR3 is TGTGCCAGCTCACCAACACAGGGATTGGAAGCTTTCTTT. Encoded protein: CASSPTQGLEAFF.

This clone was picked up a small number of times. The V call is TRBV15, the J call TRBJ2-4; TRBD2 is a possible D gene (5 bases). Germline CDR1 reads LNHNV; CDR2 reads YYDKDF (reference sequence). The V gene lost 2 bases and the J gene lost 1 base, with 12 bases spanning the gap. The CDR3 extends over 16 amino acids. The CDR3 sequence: CATSRWRLLAKNIQYF. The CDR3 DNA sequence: TGTGCCACCAGCAGATGGAGGCTTTTGGCCAAAAACATTCAGTACTTC.

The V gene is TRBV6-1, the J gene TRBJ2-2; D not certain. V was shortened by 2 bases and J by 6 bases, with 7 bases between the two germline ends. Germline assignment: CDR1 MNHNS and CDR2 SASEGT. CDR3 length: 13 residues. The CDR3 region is CASSEWGPGELFF. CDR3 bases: TGTGCCAGCAGTGAATGGGGTCCCGGGGAGCTGTTTTTT.

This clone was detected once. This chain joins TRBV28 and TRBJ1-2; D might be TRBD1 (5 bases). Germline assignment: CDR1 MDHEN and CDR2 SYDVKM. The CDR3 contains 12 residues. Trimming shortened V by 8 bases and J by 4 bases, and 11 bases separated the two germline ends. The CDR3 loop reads CASVQGSYGYTF. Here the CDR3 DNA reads TGTGCCAGCGTTCAGGGATCCTATGGCTACACCTTC.

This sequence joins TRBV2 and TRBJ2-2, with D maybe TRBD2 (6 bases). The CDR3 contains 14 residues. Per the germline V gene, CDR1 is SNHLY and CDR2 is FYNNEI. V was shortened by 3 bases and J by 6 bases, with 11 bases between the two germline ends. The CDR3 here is CASSDLGGPGELFF. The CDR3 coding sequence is TGTGCCAGCAGTGATTTGGGGGGACCCGGGGAGCTGTTTTTT.

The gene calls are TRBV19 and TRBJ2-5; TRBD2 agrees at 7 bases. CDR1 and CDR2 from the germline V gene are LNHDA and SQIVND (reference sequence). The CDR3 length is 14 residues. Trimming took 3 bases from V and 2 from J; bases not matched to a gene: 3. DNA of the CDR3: TGTGCCAGTAGTATGCCGGGACTACAAGAGACCCAGTACTTC. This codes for CASSMPGLQETQYF.

CDR3 sequence reads: CASSEREFSGELFF. In DNA, the CDR3 is TGTGCCAGCAGCGAGCGGGAGTTCTCCGGGGAGCTGTTTTTT. The chain links TRBV2 to TRBJ2-2, with 8 nucleotides matching TRBD2. The CDR3 totals 14 residues. J lost 6 bases, V lost 6 bases, and 6 bases had no gene match. Germline CDR1 is SNHLY and CDR2 is FYNNEI.

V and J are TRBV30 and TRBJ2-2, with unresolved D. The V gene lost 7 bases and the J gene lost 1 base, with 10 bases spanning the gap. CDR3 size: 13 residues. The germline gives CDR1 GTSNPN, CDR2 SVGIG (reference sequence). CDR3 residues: CAYKSGNTGELFF. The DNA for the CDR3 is TGTGCCTACAAATCAGGGAACACCGGGGAGCTGTTTTTT.

CDR3 protein: CASSTGTLQETQYF. In DNA, the CDR3 is TGTGCCAGCAGCACGGGGACACTTCAAGAGACCCAGTACTTC. The gene calls are TRBV7-6 and TRBJ2-5; TRBD1 is a possible D gene (6 bases). V was cut by 5 bases and J by 2 bases, with 12 bases left in between. The CDR3 has 14 residues. Germline V gives CDR1 SGHVS, CDR2 FNYEAQ.

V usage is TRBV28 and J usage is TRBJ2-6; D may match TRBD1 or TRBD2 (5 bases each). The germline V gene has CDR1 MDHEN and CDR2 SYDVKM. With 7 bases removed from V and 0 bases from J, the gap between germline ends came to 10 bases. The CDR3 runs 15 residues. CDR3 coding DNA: TGTGCCAGCAAGACCGGGGCCTCTGGGGCCAACGTCCTGACTTTC. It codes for CASKTGASGANVLTF.

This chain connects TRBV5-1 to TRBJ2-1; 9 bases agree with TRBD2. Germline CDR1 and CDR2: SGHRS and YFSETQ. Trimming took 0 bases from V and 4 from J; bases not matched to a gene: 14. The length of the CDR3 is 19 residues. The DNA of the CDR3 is TGCGCCAGCAGCTTGGGGCCTAGCGGGACCTCACTGGGATACAATGAGCAGTTCTTC. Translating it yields CASSLGPSGTSLGYNEQFF.

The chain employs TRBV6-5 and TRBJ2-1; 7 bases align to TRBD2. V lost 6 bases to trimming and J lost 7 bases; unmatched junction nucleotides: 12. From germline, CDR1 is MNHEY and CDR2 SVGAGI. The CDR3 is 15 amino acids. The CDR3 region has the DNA TGTGCCAGCAGGAACGGAGCGGCGGGAGAAAATGAGCAGTTCTTC. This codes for CASRNGAAGENEQFF.

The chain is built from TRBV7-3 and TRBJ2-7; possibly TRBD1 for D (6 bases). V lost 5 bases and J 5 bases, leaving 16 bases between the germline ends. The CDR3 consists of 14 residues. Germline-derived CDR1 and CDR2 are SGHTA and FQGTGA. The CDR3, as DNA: TGTGCCAGCAGCCTTACAGGGAGCCGGGACGAGCAGTACTTC. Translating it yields CASSLTGSRDEQYF. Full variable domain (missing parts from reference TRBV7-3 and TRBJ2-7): GAGVSQTPSNKVTEKGKYVELRCDPISGHTALYWYRQSLGQGPEFLIYFQGTGAADDSGLPNDRFFAVRPEGSVSTLKIQRTERGDSAVYLCASSLTGSRDEQYFGPGTRLTVT.

CDR3 bases: TGTGCCAGTAGTATTAATTCTCCGGGCTCCTACGAGCAGTACTTC. Residues: CASSINSPGSYEQYF. V gene TRBV19 combines with J gene TRBJ2-7; D unclear. There are 15 residues in the CDR3. CDR1 and CDR2 (germline): LNHDA, SQIVND (reference sequence). The V end was cut by 3 bases, the J end by 0 bases, with 12 bases between. The full variable domain, in which reference TRBV19 and TRBJ2-7 provide the parts outside the CDR3, is DGGITQSPKYLFRKEGQNVTLSCEQNLNHDAMYWYRQDPGQGLRLIYYSQIVNDFQKGDIAEGYSVSREKKESFPLTVTSAQKNPTAFYLCASSINSPGSYEQYFGPGTRLTVT.

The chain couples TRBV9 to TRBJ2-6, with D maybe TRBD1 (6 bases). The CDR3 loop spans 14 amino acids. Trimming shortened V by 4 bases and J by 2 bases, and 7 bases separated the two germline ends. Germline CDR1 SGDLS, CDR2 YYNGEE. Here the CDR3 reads CASSPGAGANVLTF. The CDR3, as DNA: TGTGCCAGCAGCCCAGGGGCTGGGGCCAACGTCCTGACTTTC. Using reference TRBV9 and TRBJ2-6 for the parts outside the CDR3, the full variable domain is DSGVTQTPKHLITATGQRVTLRCSPRSGDLSVYWYQQSLDQGLQFLIQYYNGEERAKGNILERFSAQQFPDLHSELNLSSLELGDSALYFCASSPGAGANVLTFGAGSRLTVL.

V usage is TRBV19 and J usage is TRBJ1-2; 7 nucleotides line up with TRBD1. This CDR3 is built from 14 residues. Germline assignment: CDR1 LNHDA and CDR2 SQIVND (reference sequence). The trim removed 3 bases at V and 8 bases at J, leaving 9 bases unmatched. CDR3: CASSINRDRKGYTF. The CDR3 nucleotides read TGTGCCAGTAGTATCAACCGGGACAGAAAAGGCTACACCTTC.

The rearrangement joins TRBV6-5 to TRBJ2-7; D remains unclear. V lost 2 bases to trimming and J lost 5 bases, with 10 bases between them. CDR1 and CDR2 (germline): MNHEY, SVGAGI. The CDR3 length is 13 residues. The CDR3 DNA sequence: TGTGCCAGCAGTTACGGGCCCCAGAACGAGCAGTACTTC. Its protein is CASSYGPQNEQYF.

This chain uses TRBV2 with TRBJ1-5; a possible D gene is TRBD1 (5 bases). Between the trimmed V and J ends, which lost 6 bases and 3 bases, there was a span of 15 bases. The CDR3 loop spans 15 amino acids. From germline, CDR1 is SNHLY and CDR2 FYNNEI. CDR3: CASRTFRDLNQPQHF. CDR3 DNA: TGTGCCAGCAGGACCTTCCGGGACCTCAATCAGCCCCAGCATTTT.

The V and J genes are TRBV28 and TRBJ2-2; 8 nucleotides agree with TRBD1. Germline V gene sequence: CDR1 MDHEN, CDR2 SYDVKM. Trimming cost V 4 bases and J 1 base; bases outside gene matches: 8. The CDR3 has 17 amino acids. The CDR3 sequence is CASSSSPGTGNTGELFF. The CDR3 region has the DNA TGTGCCAGCAGTTCTTCCCCCGGGACAGGGAACACCGGGGAGCTGTTTTTT.

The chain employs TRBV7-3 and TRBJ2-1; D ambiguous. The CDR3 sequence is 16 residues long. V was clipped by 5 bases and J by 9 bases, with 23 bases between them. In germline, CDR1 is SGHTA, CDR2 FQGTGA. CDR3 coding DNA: TGTGCCAGCAGCCCGGATGCCCCTACCCTCTTTAGTGAGCAGTTCTTC. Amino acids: CASSPDAPTLFSEQFF.

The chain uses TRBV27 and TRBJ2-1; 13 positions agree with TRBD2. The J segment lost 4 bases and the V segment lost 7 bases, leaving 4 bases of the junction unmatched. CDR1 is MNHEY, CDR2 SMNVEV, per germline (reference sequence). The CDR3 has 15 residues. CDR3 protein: CASTQGLAGYNEQFF. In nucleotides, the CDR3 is TGTGCCAGCACCCAGGGACTAGCGGGGTACAATGAGCAGTTCTTC.

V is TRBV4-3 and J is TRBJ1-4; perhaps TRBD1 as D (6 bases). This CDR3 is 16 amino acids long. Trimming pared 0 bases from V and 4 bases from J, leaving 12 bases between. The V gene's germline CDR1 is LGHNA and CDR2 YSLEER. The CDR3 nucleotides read TGCGCCAGCAGCCAAGAGTTCCGGGGGCATAATGAAAAACTGTTTTTT. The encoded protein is CASSQEFRGHNEKLFF.

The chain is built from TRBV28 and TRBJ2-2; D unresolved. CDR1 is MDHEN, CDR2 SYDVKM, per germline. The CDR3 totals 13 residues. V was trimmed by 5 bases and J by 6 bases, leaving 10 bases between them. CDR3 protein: CASSIPSAGELFF. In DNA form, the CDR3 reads TGTGCCAGCAGTATCCCTTCCGCCGGGGAGCTGTTTTTT.

The CDR3 is CASSVEAPSGPLSYEQYF. Written as DNA, the CDR3 is TGTGCCAGCAGCGTAGAGGCGCCTAGCGGGCCTCTCTCCTACGAGCAGTACTTC. The chain couples TRBV9 to TRBJ2-7; 8 bases map to TRBD2. Germline CDR1 and CDR2: SGDLS and YYNGEE. Trimming took 0 bases from V and 0 from J; bases not matched to a gene: 11. The CDR3 has 18 residues.